The entry below gives a single TCR beta chain sequence along with its context. The target antigen is unknown. Primers used in a second PCR of about 6 to 11 cycles were a sample-barcoded 5' primer and a J-beta primer mix. TCRdb re-called the 5' RACE reads through MiXCR, storing one row per CDR3 protein. This sample has about 1.6 million distinct CDR3 sequences, with roughly a third found just once. The sample is drawn from a study of blood T cells in healthy people across ages. J lost 5 bases, V lost 10 bases, and 11 bases had no gene match. Germline V gene data show CDR1 as MGHRA and CDR2 as YSYEKL. The CDR3 is 13 amino acids. Study-wide points: Diversity figures based on one million T cells were deemed too low. Naive and antigen-experienced cells could not be conclusively compared, given unsorted PBMCs.

This chain links TRBV4-1 with TRBJ2-7; 7 bases match TRBD2. Sequences were obtained from blood. This clonotype was obtained from a woman aged 25-40 years in good health. As DNA, the CDR3 is TGCGCCACCGGGGGGACCTCCGGGAACGAGCAGTACTTC. It translates to CATGGTSGNEQYF.